This T cell receptor (beta chain) emerged from a study of T-cell reconstitution after alpha-beta-depleted transplantation in children. Construction of the TCRbeta library involved unique molecular identifiers. TCRdb analysed the PCR reads with MiXCR anew, one entry per CDR3 protein. Of 420,000 or so distinct CDR3 sequences in the sample, approximately 11% are singletons; the top ten hold roughly 5%. The CDR3 is 13 amino acids. Trimming pared 5 bases from V and 6 bases from J, leaving 17 bases between. Germline-derived CDR1 and CDR2 are SQVTM and ANQGSEA. This clonotype was detected only a few times. This clonotype was obtained from a human donor who donated a stem cell graft to a child with acute myeloid leukemia. Specimen: PBMCs from the stem cell graft donor, collected from the stem cell graft. The chain links TRBV29-1 to TRBJ2-7; perhaps D is TRBD1 or TRBD2 (5 bases each). CDR3 protein: CSVTGQIGFEQYF. CDR3 coding DNA: TGCAGCGTTACGGGGCAAATCGGCTTCGAGCAGTACTTC.